A selection of T cell receptor beta chains follows, all from one sample in a study of cytomegalovirus exposure and HLA in healthy donors. Libraries were prepared by immunoSEQ multiplex PCR; TCRdb keeps only in-frame clonotypes and omits some of them. This sample has 110,000 to 150,000 clones, with roughly 75% found just once. Sample: PBMCs. The receptors shown here come from a female donor in good health and CMV-seronegative. Each CDR3 is given with its conserved first and last residue. The D gene is left open where the match is weak.

.	TRBJ2-3	TRBV28	CATEGGVDTQYF
TRBD2	TRBJ2-5	TRBV6-1	CASGPRTSGETQYF
.	TRBJ1-1	TRBV7-8	CASSLRRDKNTEAFF
.	TRBJ1-4	TRBV5-1	CASSRGEFLLNEKLFF
.	TRBJ1-4	TRBV7-6	CASSRQGEKLFF
TRBD2	TRBJ2-2	TRBV19	CASRAGGDTGELFF
TRBD1	TRBJ1-6	TRBV2	CASSQTGGLNSPLHF
.	TRBJ2-4	TRBV28	CASSSGSLAKNIQYF
.	TRBJ2-3	TRBV6-6	CASSYGPAANTQYF
.	TRBJ1-5	TRBV7-6	CASSLGAGASNQPQHF
.	TRBJ2-7	TRBV23-1	CASSHRAQGLGAEQYF
TRBD2	TRBJ2-7	TRBV5-6	CASSARGGGDYEQYF
TRBD1	TRBJ1-2	TRBV4-3	CASSQGGSGGSNYGYTF
.	TRBJ2-1	TRBV2	CASRPIGGTGSTEQFF
.	TRBJ1-1	TRBV6-6	CASSRREVGDTEAFF
.	TRBJ1-2	TRBV6-5	CASSEYRVGYTF
.	TRBJ1-5	TRBV5-3	CARSLRPQHF
TRBD1	TRBJ1-5	TRBV6-5	CASTPHRGSNQPQHF
TRBD1	TRBJ1-2	TRBV6-5	CASLRLGTGNGYTF
TRBD2	TRBJ2-3	TRBV6-1	CASSLSGNTDTQYF
.	TRBJ1-5	TRBV23-1	CASSQSWRHNTPLNQPQHF
TRBD2	TRBJ2-7	TRBV15	CATSRGLAGGPEYEQYF
TRBD1	TRBJ2-4	TRBV7-9	CASSLGDGQAARNIQYF
.	TRBJ1-5	TRBV11-1	CASSPSGVNQPQHF
TRBD1	TRBJ2-5	TRBV5-1	CASSGTGNQETQYF
.	TRBJ2-7	TRBV11-3	CASSLFPHTGDSSYEQYF
TRBD2	TRBJ2-1	TRBV28	CASSVTGGGAYNEQFF
.	TRBJ1-2	TRBV4-3	CASSQDLGTNYGYTF
.	TRBJ1-2	TRBV30	CAWEGGGRYGYTF
.	TRBJ2-6	TRBV19	CASNPPGGRNSGANVLTF
TRBD2	TRBJ2-1	TRBV2	CASRYPGLAVNNEQFF
TRBD1	TRBJ2-6	TRBV19	CASSVETGSGANVLTF